Described below is a single T cell receptor beta chain sequence and its context. Antigen unknown. Trimming removed 5 bases from V and 4 bases from J; junction bases left unmatched: 9. The CDR3 contains 15 residues. RNA transcripts served as the template for amplifying TCR beta CDR3 regions. The HTBI primer set drove a first-round RT-PCR of the TCR CDR3. A single record per CDR3 protein comes from TCRdb applying MiXCR to the multiplex PCR reads. The sample shows around 300,000 distinct CDR3 sequences, less than 30% of them seen only once. This sample is drawn from a study of T cells in Graves' hyperthyroidism and ophthalmopathy. Study outcomes and limitations: Progression to ophthalmopathy was predicted a median of roughly 6.5 months early.

Lactation, pregnancy, other autoimmune disease or uncontrolled infection excluded patients. The sample of blood was obtained at first hyperthyroidism diagnosis (before any ophthalmopathy symptoms). The PBMCs were taken from roughly 10 ml of fresh peripheral blood. The chain uses TRBV12-3 or TRBV12-4 and TRBJ1-1; TRBD1 aligns across 8 bases. The receptor was isolated from a man aged 40-49 years with Graves' hyperthyroidism that later progressed to Graves' ophthalmopathy. Sequencing used blood. This CDR3 is CASSARTTGATEAFF. The CDR3 DNA follows: TGTGCCAGCAGTGCCCGGACGACAGGGGCCACTGAAGCTTTCTTT.